This is a list of T cell receptor beta chains from one sample in a study of identical twins. TCRdb ran MiXCR on the 5' RACE reads and lists one entry per CDR3 protein. The table includes about 1.7 million distinct CDR3 sequences, about 32% detected once. The sequencing sample was made of cord blood. The receptors originated from a newborn girl in good health. Both conserved end residues are part of each CDR3. D genes are given only for firm matches. A row's size may be missing; if present it is once, few, many or a size class.

>.|many|TRBJ2-7|TRBV20-1
CSARVAYSYEQYF
TGCAGTGCTAGAGTAGCGTACTCCTACGAGCAGTACTTC
>TRBD2|few|TRBJ2-1|TRBV20-1
CSANSGTGDEQFF
TGCAGTGCTAATAGCGGGACCGGGGATGAGCAGTTCTTC
>.|few|TRBJ2-3|TRBV20-1
CSARAFTDTQYF
TGCAGTGCCAGGGCTTTCACAGATACGCAGTATTTT
>.|.|TRBJ2-3|TRBV20-1
CNARAIMGEGTDTQYF
TGCAATGCTAGAGCCATCATGGGGGAGGGCACAGATACGCAGTATTTT
>TRBD2|.|TRBJ2-5|TRBV20-1
CSAKLRASGIEETQYF
TGCAGTGCTAAGTTGAGGGCTAGCGGGATAGAAGAGACCCAGTACTTC
>TRBD2|few|TRBJ2-7|TRBV27
CASSLLAGVANEQYF
TGTGCCAGCAGTTTACTAGCGGGAGTAGCGAACGAGCAGTACTTC
>TRBD2|.|TRBJ2-7|TRBV19
CASTQAGRSGYEQYF
TGTGCCAGTACCCAAGCGGGGAGGAGTGGTTACGAGCAGTACTTC
>.|many|TRBJ2-7|TRBV10-3
CAISADVHYEQYF
TGTGCCATCAGCGCTGACGTTCACTACGAGCAGTACTTC
>TRBD2|few|TRBJ2-3|TRBV7-2
CASRRTSVLTDTQYF
TGTGCCAGCAGGCGGACTAGCGTCCTGACAGATACGCAGTATTTT
>.|.|TRBJ1-3|TRBV6-6
CASSTLRVKVENTIYF
TGTGCCAGCAGTACCCTCAGGGTTAAGGTGGAAAACACCATATATTTT
>TRBD1|few|TRBJ1-5|TRBV18
CASSPQGQGRQPQHF
TGTGCCAGCTCACCACAAGGACAGGGCAGGCAGCCCCAGCATTTT
>TRBD1|.|TRBJ1-4|TRBV28
CASSQQGRDEKLFF
TGTGCCAGCAGCCAACAGGGGAGGGATGAAAAACTGTTTTTT
>.|.|TRBJ2-1|TRBV30
CAWGGILSYNEQFF
TGTGCCTGGGGGGGGATCCTCTCCTACAATGAGCAGTTCTTC
>.|.|TRBJ2-1|TRBV11-2
CASSSLWGEYEQFF
TGTGCCAGCAGCTCCCTCTGGGGGGAATATGAGCAGTTCTTC
>.|few|TRBJ2-7|TRBV7-2
CASSVRGYEQYF
TGTGCCAGCAGTGTACGAGGCTACGAGCAGTACTTC
>TRBD1|few|TRBJ1-1|TRBV2
CASSDDRETEAFF
TGTGCCAGCAGCGACGACAGGGAGACTGAAGCTTTCTTT
>.|.|TRBJ2-5|TRBV20-1
CSARWARNEQYF
TGCAGTGCTAGGTGGGCCAGAAATGAGCAGTACTTC
>.|many|TRBJ2-1|TRBV29-1
CSVDRWGNEQFF
TGCAGCGTTGATAGATGGGGGAATGAGCAGTTCTTC
>TRBD2|few|TRBJ2-3|TRBV6-1
CASRDYHSGTDTQYF
TGTGCCAGTAGGGACTACCACTCCGGCACAGATACGCAGTATTTT
>TRBD1|.|TRBJ1-2|TRBV12-3/TRBV12-4
CASSLMRAPGQGENGYTF
TGTGCCAGCAGTTTAATGCGCGCCCCCGGACAGGGGGAAAATGGCTACACCTTC
>TRBD1|few|TRBJ1-2|TRBV2
CASEIPDRDYGYTF
TGTGCCAGCGAAATTCCGGACAGGGATTATGGCTACACCTTC
>.|few|TRBJ2-7|TRBV28
CASSSGGSSQYF
TGTGCCAGCAGCTCAGGCGGGTCCTCCCAGTACTTC
>.|.|TRBJ1-5|TRBV18
CASSPGKGISNQPQHF
TGTGCCAGCTCACCAGGGAAGGGGATTAGCAATCAGCCCCAGCATTTT
>.|.|TRBJ1-3|TRBV29-1
CSVAPRDREGNTIYF
TGCAGCGTTGCTCCCCGTGACAGAGAAGGAAACACCATATATTTT
>TRBD1|.|TRBJ1-6|TRBV4-2
CASNVPLTGANNSPLHF
TGTGCCAGCAATGTCCCCCTCACAGGGGCCAACAATTCACCCCTCCACTTT
>TRBD2|.|TRBJ2-5|TRBV27
CASSFILAGQETQYF
TGTGCCAGCAGTTTTATATTAGCGGGCCAAGAGACCCAGTACTTC
>.|few|TRBJ2-3|TRBV28
CASSFAGAKGDTQYF
TGTGCCAGCAGTTTTGCGGGGGCCAAGGGAGATACGCAGTATTTT
>.|.|TRBJ2-3|TRBV2
CASTGRLGTYTQYF
TGTGCCAGCACCGGTAGACTGGGCACATATACGCAGTATTTT
>.|.|TRBJ2-7|TRBV6-5
CASSYDSGWDNEQYF
TGTGCCAGCAGTTACGACTCCGGGTGGGACAATGAGCAGTACTTC
>TRBD1|few|TRBJ1-1|TRBV27
CASTASGGMNTEAFF
TGTGCCAGCACCGCCTCAGGGGGCATGAACACTGAAGCTTTCTTT
>TRBD2|few|TRBJ2-1|TRBV20-1
CSARREYSNEQFF
TGCAGTGCGCGGCGGGAGTATAGCAATGAGCAGTTCTTC
>.|.|TRBJ1-4|TRBV7-2
CASSLAKGRNEKLFF
TGTGCCAGCAGCTTAGCTAAGGGGCGTAATGAAAAACTGTTTTTT
>.|.|TRBJ2-3|TRBV20-1
CSFDGGFTDTQYF
TGCAGTTTCGACGGGGGCTTCACAGATACGCAGTATTTT
>.|.|TRBJ1-4|TRBV20-1
CSARKNEKLFF
TGCAGTGCTAGGAAGAATGAAAAACTGTTTTTT
>.|once|TRBJ1-1|TRBV20-1
CSARKDSMNTEAFF
TGCAGTGCTAGGAAGGACAGCATGAACACTGAAGCTTTCTTT
>.|.|TRBJ2-5|TRBV7-9
CASSHNKGETQYF
TGTGCCAGCAGCCATAACAAGGGAGAGACCCAGTACTTC
>.|.|TRBJ1-1|TRBV7-8
CASSLVWGRSENTEAFF
TGTGCCAGCAGCTTAGTCTGGGGGCGGAGTGAAAACACTGAAGCTTTCTTT
>.|.|TRBJ1-2|TRBV10-3
CAISVSGQAIYGYTF
TGTGCCATCAGTGTCTCAGGGCAGGCCATCTATGGCTACACCTTC
>TRBD2|few|TRBJ2-7|TRBV5-1
CASSGTSAAYEQYF
TGCGCCAGCAGCGGAACTAGCGCCGCCTACGAGCAGTACTTC
>TRBD2|.|TRBJ2-1|TRBV3-1
CASIQDGPRGGNPNEQFF
TGTGCCAGCATCCAAGATGGCCCCCGCGGGGGTAACCCCAATGAGCAGTTCTTC
>.|.|TRBJ1-2|TRBV20-1
CSARLRGNYGYTF
TGCAGTGCTAGATTACGGGGGAACTATGGCTACACCTTC
>TRBD2|.|TRBJ2-3|TRBV15
CATSSGRAVGDKQYF
TGTGCCACCAGCAGCGGGAGGGCCGTTGGAGATAAGCAGTATTTT
>.|once|TRBJ1-1|TRBV29-1
CSVPTLSPLQSWGAFF
TGCAGCGTCCCGACCCTTAGCCCCTTACAGTCCTGGGGAGCTTTCTTT
>TRBD1|.|TRBJ1-5|TRBV10-3
CAISETGDQPQHF
TGTGCCATCAGTGAGACAGGGGATCAGCCCCAGCATTTT
>.|few|TRBJ2-4|TRBV6-1
CASSAAGAKNIQYF
TGTGCCAGCAGCGCTGCGGGGGCCAAAAACATTCAGTACTTC